Below, 18 T cell receptor beta chains from the same sample are listed, as sequenced in a study of T cell repertoires in cytomegalovirus infection. MiXCR, run by TCRdb on the reads, gives a single entry per CDR3 protein. The data show about half a million distinct CDR3 sequences, with around 30% seen just once and roughly 16% held by the top ten. What these receptors recognize is not known. The sequenced sample was cultured PBMCs, obtained from culture after CMV antigen stimulation. The receptors come from a human donor in good health (CMV status not recorded). Some clones in this sample may be carry-over from other donors' samples.

The chain is built from TRBV7-4 and TRBJ2-3; D remains ambiguous. Germline CDR1 SGHVT, CDR2 SQSDAQ. With 0 bases removed from V and 7 bases from J, the gap between germline ends came to 14 bases. This CDR3 is built from 15 residues. This CDR3 is CASSLAGPGFNTQYF. The CDR3 region has the DNA TGTGCCAGCAGCTTAGCGGGCCCCGGGTTTAATACGCAGTATTTT. The full variable domain, rest sourced from reference TRBV7-4 and TRBJ2-3, is GAGVSQSPRYKVAKRGRDVALRCDSISGHVTLYWYRQTLGQGSEVLTYSQSDAQRDKSGRPSGRFSAERPERSVSTLKIQRTEQGDSAVYLCASSLAGPGFNTQYFGPGTRLTVL.

In this sample, this clonotype turned up once. The V and J genes are TRBV20-1 and TRBJ2-5; 11 bases agree with TRBD2. CDR3 length: 16 residues. The trim removed 6 bases at V and 2 bases at J, leaving 11 bases unmatched. Germline V gene sequence: CDR1 DFQATT, CDR2 SNEGSKA (reference sequence). This CDR3 reads CSAGTTSGSRQETQYF. CDR3 DNA: TGCAGTGCGGGGACTACTAGCGGGAGTAGACAAGAGACCCAGTACTTC.

The CDR3 DNA reads TGTGCCAGTAAGAATGGGGCTGGGGCCAACGTCCTGACTTTC. Its translation is CASKNGAGANVLTF. V gene TRBV19 combines with J gene TRBJ2-6; D call uncertain. Trimming cost V 7 bases and J 2 bases, with 9 bases left between them. The CDR3 has 14 residues. CDR1 is LNHDA, CDR2 SQIVND, per germline (reference sequence).

This clonotype was seen a few times. The gene calls are TRBV10-3 and TRBJ2-3; 7 bases align to TRBD2. Germline V gives CDR1 ENHRY, CDR2 SYGVKD. V shed 4 bases, J shed 0 bases, and the junction held 10 bases outside the gene matches. The CDR3 contains 17 residues. The CDR3 DNA reads as TGTGCCATCAGTGGGGGACTTCATAGCGGGAGCACAGATACGCAGTATTTT. This translates into CAISGGLHSGSTDTQYF.

The chain joins TRBV2 to TRBJ2-7, with D perhaps TRBD1 (6 bases). This CDR3 region has 18 residues. Trimming took 2 bases from V and 4 from J, leaving 24 bases between them. Germline V gives CDR1 SNHLY, CDR2 FYNNEI. The CDR3: CASSEFALSRRQAYEQYF. The CDR3 bases are TGTGCCAGCAGTGAATTCGCCCTCAGTAGGAGACAGGCTTACGAGCAGTACTTC.

The chain carries TRBV7-2 and TRBJ1-5; TRBD1 might be the D (6 bases). Trimming shortened V by 2 bases and J by 7 bases, and 15 bases separated the two germline ends. CDR1 and CDR2 from the germline V gene are SGHTA and FQGNSA. The CDR3 contains 15 residues. CDR3 residues: CASSLTGGAGQPQHF. DNA for the CDR3: TGTGCCAGCAGCTTAACCGGGGGCGCGGGGCAGCCCCAGCATTTT.

The chain employs TRBV4-3 and TRBJ2-3, with 13 bases matching TRBD2. J gave up 4 bases and V 0 bases, and 7 bases lay outside the gene matches. CDR1 and CDR2 from the germline V gene are LGHNA and YSLEER. The CDR3 extends over 18 amino acids. CDR3 DNA: TGCGCCAGCAGCCAAGATTGGACTAGCGGGAGTGGGGCAGATACGCAGTATTTT. It translates to CASSQDWTSGSGADTQYF.

This sequence joins TRBV12-3 or TRBV12-4 and TRBJ2-1; D unresolved. The CDR3 spans 14 residues. The V gene lost 5 bases and the J gene lost 4 bases, with 12 bases spanning the gap. The CDR3 DNA is TGTGCCAGCAGTCTTTACGGCACATACAATGAGCAGTTCTTC. Protein: CASSLYGTYNEQFF.

As DNA, the CDR3 is TGTGCCTGGAGTCCCTTCATCATGACAGGGCCTCAAGGGAACACTGAAGCTTTCTTT. This codes for CAWSPFIMTGPQGNTEAFF. The chain carries TRBV30 and TRBJ1-1; 7 bases align to TRBD1. V lost 2 bases, J lost 1 base, and 19 bases stayed unmatched. From germline, CDR1 is GTSNPN and CDR2 SVGIG (reference sequence). The CDR3 covers 19 residues.

The chain has TRBV11-2 and TRBJ1-2; the D gene is possibly TRBD1 (6 bases). The CDR3 covers 17 residues. Germline CDR1 is SGHAT and CDR2 is FQNNGV. V lost 6 bases and J lost 3, with 23 bases in between. The CDR3 DNA sequence: TGTGCCAGCAGGAAGTGGGGGGGCTCGGAAGTCGACTATGGCTACACCTTC. Translated, it gives CASRKWGGSEVDYGYTF.

This clonotype was counted at least ten times. The chain employs TRBV7-9 and TRBJ2-2; a possible D gene is TRBD1 (6 bases). V was clipped by 4 bases and J by 6 bases, with 12 bases between them. In germline, CDR1 is SEHNR, CDR2 FQNEAQ (reference sequence). The CDR3 runs to 14 residues. CDR3 in DNA: TGTGCCAGCAGCTCGGGCAGGGGAGCCGGGGAGCTGTTTTTT. As protein: CASSSGRGAGELFF.

This chain uses TRBV5-1 with TRBJ1-1, with a weak D call TRBD1 (5 bases). V was cut by 4 bases and J by 0 bases, with 7 bases left in between. This CDR3 has 13 amino acids. Germline CDR1 is SGHRS and CDR2 is YFSETQ. Here the CDR3 reads CASSRDVNTEAFF. The CDR3 nucleotides read TGCGCCAGCAGCAGGGACGTGAACACTGAAGCTTTCTTT.

This clonotype was found a few times. The chain employs TRBV7-2 and TRBJ1-2; D gene uncertain. The germline gives CDR1 SGHTA, CDR2 FQGNSA. The CDR3 loop spans 15 amino acids. V shed 1 base and J shed 8 bases, with 17 bases lying between them. CDR3: CASSLGYRGPEGYTF. The CDR3 region has the DNA TGTGCCAGCAGCTTAGGATACCGGGGTCCGGAGGGCTACACCTTC.

A few counts support this clonotype. V is TRBV7-9 and J is TRBJ2-1; 7 bases align to TRBD2. The V and J ends lost 5 bases and 10 bases, in that order; junction bases with no gene match: 14. The CDR3 spans 15 residues. Germline V gene sequence: CDR1 SEHNR, CDR2 FQNEAQ (reference sequence). The CDR3 nucleotides are TGTGCCAGCAGCCCCCGGACTAGTTGGGGGAACGAGCAGTTCTTC. It is translated as CASSPRTSWGNEQFF.

This clonotype was detected only a few times. V usage is TRBV11-2 and J usage is TRBJ2-1; D is uncertain. CDR1 is SGHAT, CDR2 FQNNGV, per germline. The CDR3 covers 13 residues. Trimming removed 2 bases from V and 9 bases from J, with 11 bases in between. The CDR3 DNA is TGTGCCAGCAGCTTATCGAGCGTGGGTGAGCAGTTCTTC. Translating it yields CASSLSSVGEQFF.

The gene calls are TRBV7-4 and TRBJ1-6; no definite D call. The CDR3 length is 14 residues. The germline V and J ends were trimmed by 2 bases and 10 bases, with 12 bases remaining between them. Germline lookup yields CDR1 SGHVT and CDR2 SQSDAQ. CDR3 sequence: CASSLRAGISPLHF. CDR3 bases: TGTGCCAGCAGCTTACGGGCAGGAATCTCACCCCTCCACTTT.

The rearrangement joins TRBV11-1 to TRBJ2-7; 8 bases match TRBD1. The CDR3 covers 13 residues. CDR1 and CDR2 (germline): SGHAT, FQDESV (reference sequence). V was pared by 5 bases and J by 5 bases, with 5 bases of the junction left unmatched. Written as DNA, the CDR3 is TGTGCCAGCAGCCGGGACAGGCGGAACGAGCAGTACTTC. This encodes CASSRDRRNEQYF.

This chain links TRBV12-3 or TRBV12-4 with TRBJ1-1; TRBD1 agrees at 7 bases. Germline trimming cut 5 bases from V and 3 bases from J; bases unmatched to any gene: 6. The CDR3 loop spans 14 amino acids. CDR3 loop: CASSRRQGYTEAFF. The CDR3 DNA follows: TGTGCCAGCAGTAGACGACAGGGATACACTGAAGCTTTCTTT.